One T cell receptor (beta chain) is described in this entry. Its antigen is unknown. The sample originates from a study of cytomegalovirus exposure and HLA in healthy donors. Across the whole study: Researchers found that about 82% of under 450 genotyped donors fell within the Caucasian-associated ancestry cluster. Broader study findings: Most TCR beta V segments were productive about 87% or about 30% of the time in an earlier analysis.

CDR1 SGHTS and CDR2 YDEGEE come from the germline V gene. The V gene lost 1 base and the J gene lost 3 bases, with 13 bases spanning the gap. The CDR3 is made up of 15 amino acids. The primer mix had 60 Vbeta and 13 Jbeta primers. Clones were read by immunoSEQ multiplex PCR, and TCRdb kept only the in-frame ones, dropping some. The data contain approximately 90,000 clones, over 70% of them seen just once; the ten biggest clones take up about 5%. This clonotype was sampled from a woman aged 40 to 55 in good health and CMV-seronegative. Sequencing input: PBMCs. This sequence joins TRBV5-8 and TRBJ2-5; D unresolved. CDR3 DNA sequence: TGTGCCAGCAGCTTGACGGGTCCCCCTAAAGAGACCCAGTACTTC. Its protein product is CASSLTGPPKETQYF.